This T cell receptor (beta chain) was documented in a study of T cell repertoires in cytomegalovirus infection. The CDR3 is 16 residues long. The V gene end was trimmed by 2 bases and the J gene end by 6 bases; junction bases not matched to a gene: 6. The germline gives CDR1 LGHDT, CDR2 YNNKEL (reference sequence). With regard to this clonotype: Its specificity is not known.

In TCRdb, the reads were re-called with MiXCR into one record per CDR3 protein. The sample includes over 120,000 distinct CDR3 sequences, roughly 32% of them seen just once. The sequenced sample was CD8+ T cells from cultured PBMCs, obtained from culture after CMV antigen stimulation. The J gene is TRBJ2-3, the V gene TRBV3-1; 12 positions agree with TRBD1. This receptor was obtained from a human donor in good health (CMV status not recorded). Some clones in this sample may be carry-over from other donors' samples. In nucleotides, the CDR3 is TGTGCCAGCAGCCAACTCGGGACAGGGGGCGTCGATACGCAGTATTTT. This codes for CASSQLGTGGVDTQYF.